This TCR beta chain was captured in a study of cytomegalovirus exposure and HLA in healthy donors. Findings and caveats of the study: Earlier results showed most TCR beta V segments being productive about 87% or about 30% of the time. What a later analysis showed was that several of the most significant clusters appeared linked to common viral pathogens. The study recorded 150 to 200 TCR beta chains that were cytomegalovirus-associated.

The CDR3 is made up of 13 amino acids. Germline-derived CDR1 and CDR2 are SQVTM and ANQGSEA. With V trimmed by 5 bases and J by 0 bases, 2 bases remained unmatched. The PCR contained 60 Vbeta and 13 Jbeta primers. TCRdb's copy holds only in-frame clones and misses some; the assay was immunoSEQ multiplex PCR. The sample comprises under 300,000 clones, just over 70% of which are singletons, and roughly 2.4% rests with the top ten. Details on this clone: Antigen unknown.

The sequence was obtained from a female donor in good health and CMV-seronegative. The sequenced sample was PBMCs. The rearrangement uses TRBV29-1 and TRBJ1-1, with 8 nucleotides matching TRBD1. The CDR3 protein is CSVRGQVNTEAFF. The CDR3 DNA follows: TGCAGCGTTAGGGGACAGGTGAACACTGAAGCTTTCTTT.